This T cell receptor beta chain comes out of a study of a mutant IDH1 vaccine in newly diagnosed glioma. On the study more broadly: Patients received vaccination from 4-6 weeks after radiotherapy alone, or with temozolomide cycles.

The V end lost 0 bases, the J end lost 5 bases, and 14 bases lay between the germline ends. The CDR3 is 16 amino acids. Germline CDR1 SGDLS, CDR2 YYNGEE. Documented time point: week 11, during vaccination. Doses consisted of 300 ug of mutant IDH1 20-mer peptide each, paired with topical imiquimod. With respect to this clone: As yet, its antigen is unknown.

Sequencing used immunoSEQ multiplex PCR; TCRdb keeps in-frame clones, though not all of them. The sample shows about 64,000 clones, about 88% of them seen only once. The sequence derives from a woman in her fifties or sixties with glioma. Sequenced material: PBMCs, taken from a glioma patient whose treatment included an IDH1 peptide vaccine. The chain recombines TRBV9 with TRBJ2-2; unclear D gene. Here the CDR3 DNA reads TGTGCCAGCAGCGTAGAAGTAATAATTGGAACCGGGGAGCTGTTTTTT. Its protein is CASSVEVIIGTGELFF.